These T cell receptor beta chains were read from a single sample in a study of blood T cell repertoires in COVID-19. Only in-frame clones appear in the TCRdb table, and some are missing; sequencing was by immunoSEQ multiplex PCR. The sample consists of fewer than 250,000 clones, 70% to 90% of them appearing once. The sample comprised PBMCs or T cells enriched from blood (not recorded which). Receptors were obtained from a woman aged 40-49 years in a cohort exposed to, infected with or recovered from COVID-19 (not recorded which). The CDR3 runs from the conserved cysteine through the conserved F or W. Fields, in order: clone size, D gene, J gene, V gene, CDR3 DNA, CDR3 protein. D genes are given only for firm matches. Clone size appears in some rows only: once, few, many, or a class for an expanded clone.

>NA|NA|TRBJ2-4|TRBV10-1
TGCGCCAACCCGACAGGTGGAAACATTCAGTACTTC
CANPTGGNIQYF
>NA|TRBD1|TRBJ2-7|TRBV10-3
TGTGCCATCAGTACAGGGGACGAGCAGTACTTC
CAISTGDEQYF
>NA|TRBD2|TRBJ2-7|TRBV11-2
TGTGCCAGCAGCCGAGGGAGGGCGGTATACGAGCAGTACTTC
CASSRGRAVYEQYF
>NA|TRBD1|TRBJ1-5|TRBV19
TGTGCCAGTAGCCCACAGGGGAGTCAGCCCCAGCATTTT
CASSPQGSQPQHF
>NA|TRBD1|TRBJ2-1|TRBV7-2
TGTGCCAGCAGCTTAGGCTGGGACAGATCCTACAATGAGCAGTTCTTC
CASSLGWDRSYNEQFF
>few|NA|TRBJ2-7|TRBV20-1
TGCAGTGCTAGAGATCTAGTCGAGCAGTACTTC
CSARDLVEQYF
>NA|TRBD1|TRBJ1-2|TRBV10-3
TGTGCCATCAGTGAGGGTCGAGGACAGGGGGAAGAGAGCTATGGCTACACCTTC
CAISEGRGQGEESYGYTF
>NA|NA|TRBJ2-5|TRBV5-4
TGTGCCAGCAACGAAGGGGGTGGCGAAGAGACCCAGTACTTC
CASNEGGGEETQYF
>NA|NA|TRBJ1-1|TRBV4-1
TGCGCCAGCAGTAGGGGACACGCTGAAGCTTTCTTT
CASSRGHAEAFF
>NA|NA|TRBJ1-1|TRBV19
TGTGCCAGTAGTATCGAGGGGAACACTGAAGCTTTCTTT
CASSIEGNTEAFF
>NA|NA|TRBJ2-7|TRBV7-9
TGTGCCAGCAGCTCAAGCCCGGGACATAAATACGAGCAGTACTTC
CASSSSPGHKYEQYF
>few|NA|TRBJ2-5|TRBV6-1
TGTGCCAGCAGTGTCTCCCCAAGGAGGGGTGGTGGGAGAGAGACCCAGTACTTC
CASSVSPRRGGGRETQYF
>few|NA|TRBJ1-1|TRBV7-9
TGTGCCAGCAGCAAGACAGGCTCTGAAGCTTTCTTT
CASSKTGSEAFF
>NA|TRBD2|TRBJ2-1|TRBV5-8
TGTGCCAGCAGCTTTGGGCTAGCGGGAGACAATGAGCAGTTCTTC
CASSFGLAGDNEQFF
>NA|TRBD1|TRBJ1-1|TRBV5-5
TGTGCCAGCAGCTTATTCAGGGGGAAAGCTTTCTTT
CASSLFRGKAFF
>few|NA|TRBJ1-4|TRBV27
TGTGCCAGCCGGGACACCGCCTTTACTTCAACTAATGAAAAACTGTTTTTT
CASRDTAFTSTNEKLFF
>NA|TRBD1|TRBJ1-2|TRBV7-2
TGTGCCAGCAGCTTCATAGACAGGGACTATGGCTACACCTTC
CASSFIDRDYGYTF
>NA|NA|TRBJ1-1|TRBV11-3
TGTGCCAGCAGCTTAGCCACAGTGATGAACACTGAAGCTTTCTTT
CASSLATVMNTEAFF
>NA|NA|TRBJ1-3|TRBV5-1
TGCGCCAGCAGCTTGGAACCGGCAGGGTTCACTGGAAACACCATATATTTT
CASSLEPAGFTGNTIYF
>NA|TRBD2|TRBJ2-2|TRBV9
TGTGCCAGCAGCGAGGGGCTAGCGGGAGGCGGCGGGGAGCTGTTTTTT
CASSEGLAGGGGELFF
>NA|TRBD1|TRBJ1-2|TRBV5-1
TGCGCCAGCAGCTTGGACAGGGGATCTGGCTACACCTTC
CASSLDRGSGYTF
>NA|NA|TRBJ2-7|TRBV29-1
TGCAGCGTTGAAACCCCGGAGGCTAACCCCTACGAGCAGTACTTC
CSVETPEANPYEQYF
>NA|TRBD1|TRBJ1-6|TRBV10-3
TGTGCCATCAAAACAGGGGTTGGGTCACCCCTCCACTTT
CAIKTGVGSPLHF
>NA|TRBD2|TRBJ2-1|TRBV4-1
TGCGCCAGCAGCCACAGCGGGAGCGGCAATGAGCAGTTCTTC
CASSHSGSGNEQFF
>NA|TRBD1|TRBJ2-2|TRBV28
TGTGCCAGCAGTATGGACAGGGAAAACACCGGGGAGCTGTTTTTT
CASSMDRENTGELFF
>NA|TRBD1|TRBJ1-2|TRBV5-8
TGTGCCAGCAATTACGGGACAGGGGCTTTCTATGGCTACACCTTC
CASNYGTGAFYGYTF
>NA|NA|TRBJ2-5|TRBV5-5
TGTGCCAGCAGCACAACAGGGCCGGCCCTTTACCAAGAGACCCAGTACTTC
CASSTTGPALYQETQYF
>NA|NA|TRBJ1-6|TRBV18
TGTGCCAGCTCACCGACCGGGGGGGGCAAAGATTCACCCCTCCACTTT
CASSPTGGGKDSPLHF
>NA|TRBD2|TRBJ2-3|TRBV3-1/TRBV3-2
TGTGCCAGCAAAGACCCCCTAGCGGGAGTGACAGATACGCAGTATTTT
CASKDPLAGVTDTQYF
>NA|NA|TRBJ1-3|TRBV11-3
TGTGCCAGCAGCGCGCGACGGGTCTCCGGTGGAAACACCATATATTTT
CASSARRVSGGNTIYF
>NA|NA|TRBJ2-5|TRBV5-1
TGCGCCAGCCCTTTAGGGGGCCAAGAGACCCAGTACTTC
CASPLGGQETQYF
>few|NA|TRBJ1-2|TRBV12-3/TRBV12-4
TGTGCCAGCAGTGGCGGACAGATCTATGGCTACACCTTC
CASSGGQIYGYTF
>NA|NA|TRBJ2-1|TRBV7-9
TGTGCCAGCAGCTTATCCCCACGACTAGAAGGATATGAGCAGTTCTTC
CASSLSPRLEGYEQFF
>NA|NA|TRBJ1-2|TRBV27
TGTGCCAGCAGTTTATCGCTGGTAGCGGAAGGCTACACCTTC
CASSLSLVAEGYTF
>NA|NA|TRBJ2-3|TRBV5-5
TGTGCCAGCAGCCGGGGGGCAGCAGATACGCAGTATTTT
CASSRGAADTQYF
>NA|NA|TRBJ2-3|TRBV29-1
TGCAGCGTTGAAGACTGGGTGGAGGCGGGAGATACGCAGTATTTT
CSVEDWVEAGDTQYF
>NA|NA|TRBJ1-1|TRBV6-5
TGTGCCAGCAGGAAGAACGCGGGCACTGAAGCTTTCTTT
CASRKNAGTEAFF
>NA|NA|TRBJ1-6|TRBV4-3
TGCGCCAGCAGCCAATCAACAGCTATCTATAATTCACCCCTCCACTTT
CASSQSTAIYNSPLHF
>NA|NA|TRBJ2-3|TRBV5-4
TGTGCCAGCAGCTTGCGGCAATTGAGGGTGGATACGCAGTATTTT
CASSLRQLRVDTQYF
>NA|TRBD1|TRBJ1-1|TRBV4-1
TGCGCCAGCAGCCAAGTTGGGGACAGCAAAGCTTTCTTT
CASSQVGDSKAFF
>NA|TRBD2|TRBJ2-1|TRBV6-5
TGTGCCAGCAGTTGGGGGACTAGCGGCCCCAATGAGCAGTTCTTC
CASSWGTSGPNEQFF
>NA|TRBD1|TRBJ1-2|TRBV10-3
TGTGCCATCAGTGGGGACAGAGGGGGCTACACCTTC
CAISGDRGGYTF
>NA|TRBD2|TRBJ2-7|TRBV13
TGTGCCAGCAGCTTTAGCGGGAGCTCCTACGAGCAGTACTTC
CASSFSGSSYEQYF
>NA|NA|TRBJ2-7|TRBV14
TGTGCCAGCAGCTGGGGGACTGGCTACGAGCAGTACTTC
CASSWGTGYEQYF
>NA|TRBD2|TRBJ2-7|TRBV4-1
TGCGCCAGCAGCCAAGAAGCGTTAAGCGGGACGACCTACGAGCAGTACTTC
CASSQEALSGTTYEQYF
>NA|NA|TRBJ2-3|TRBV2
TGTGCCAGCAGCCGACTCCAAAGCACAGATACGCAGTATTTT
CASSRLQSTDTQYF
>NA|NA|TRBJ1-6|TRBV6-6
TGTGCCAGCAGATCCGAGGGGGTTTCACCCCTCCACTTT
CASRSEGVSPLHF
>NA|NA|TRBJ2-5|TRBV28
TGTGCCAGCAGTTTGGACAACCAAGAGACCCAGTACTTC
CASSLDNQETQYF
>NA|NA|TRBJ2-1|TRBV7-2
TGTGCCAGCAGCTTAGAGTACATAGTAGCTGAGCAGTTCTTC
CASSLEYIVAEQFF
>NA|TRBD1|TRBJ2-1|TRBV6-5
TGTGCCAGCAGGGGGACAGGGTACAATGAGCAGTTCTTC
CASRGTGYNEQFF
>NA|NA|TRBJ1-5|TRBV3-1/TRBV3-2
TGTGCCAGCAGCCAAGACGGGGTGGGTCAGCCCCAGCATTTT
CASSQDGVGQPQHF
>NA|TRBD1|TRBJ2-3|TRBV11-2
TGTGCCAGCTCGCGTGGGGACAGGGGAAATACGCAGTATTTT
CASSRGDRGNTQYF
>NA|NA|TRBJ1-6|TRBV28
TGTGCCAGCATACGAGACTACAATAATTCACCCCTCCACTTT
CASIRDYNNSPLHF
>NA|NA|TRBJ1-1|TRBV5-4
TGTGCCAGCAGCACCCCGGAGCTCATGAACACTGAAGCTTTCTTT
CASSTPELMNTEAFF
>NA|NA|TRBJ1-1|TRBV7-2
TGTGCCAGCAGCTTGGAACTCGCGACAGGCCCTAACACTGAAGCTTTCTTT
CASSLELATGPNTEAFF
>NA|NA|TRBJ1-4|TRBV9
TGTGCCAGCAGCGTAGGAGGGCGTATAACTAATGAAAAACTGTTTTTT
CASSVGGRITNEKLFF
>NA|TRBD1|TRBJ2-7|TRBV5-1
TGCGCCAGCAGCTCCGGGACAGCAGCCTACGAGCAGTACTTC
CASSSGTAAYEQYF
>NA|TRBD2|TRBJ2-1|TRBV4-2
TGTGCCAGCAGCCGTGCCAGCGGGGGTGGTAATGAGCAGTTCTTC
CASSRASGGGNEQFF
>once|TRBD1|TRBJ1-5|TRBV19
TGTTCACCTCGAGGGGTCCGGACAGGGTGGAGCAATCAGCCCCAGCATTTT
CSPRGVRTGWSNQPQHF
>NA|TRBD2|TRBJ2-2|TRBV30
TGTGCCTGGAGTGTTTGGCGGGAGAGGGGGGAGCTGTTTTTT
CAWSVWRERGELFF